Following are 17 T cell receptor beta chains from one sample sequenced in a study of T cells after yellow fever vaccination (dated 2019 in TCRdb). Library preparation used 5' RACE. The sequencing machine was an Illumina HiSeq 2500. In-frame beta chains were kept once TCRdb had trimmed the public reads at Q25 with fastp and called clones with MiXCR. One record per CDR3 amino acid sequence lists the most common genes and DNA. Counted in this sample were just under 85,000 distinct CDR3 sequences; roughly 13% of them appeared once. Around 24% of the sample goes to the ten largest clones. The treatment or condition tag for this specimen amounts to: live attenuated yellow fever vaccine strain. The sequenced sample was CD8+ T cells not binding an NS4B(214-222) dextramer, sorted from PBMCs, obtained 21 days after the first yellow fever vaccination. The sample's cell subset or site label, decoded: NS4B epitope dextramer-negative CD8 T cells. The receptor source for this set is a man younger than 35 who received the YFV17D yellow fever vaccine.

The V call is TRBV25-1, the J call TRBJ2-7; a possible D gene is TRBD2 (5 bases). This CDR3 is built from 15 residues. Germline-derived CDR1 and CDR2 are MGHDK and SYGVNS. V was trimmed by 2 bases and J by 4 bases, leaving 15 bases between them. As DNA, the CDR3 is TGTGCCAGCAGTGAAGGAGGAAACTCCTGGTACGAGCAGTACTTC. This gives the protein CASSEGGNSWYEQYF.

This clonotype was seen a few times. The V and J genes are TRBV27 and TRBJ2-4, with D perhaps matching TRBD1 (5 bases). The V and J ends lost 5 bases and 3 bases respectively, with 17 bases between them. The V gene's germline CDR1 is MNHEY and CDR2 SMNVEV (reference sequence). This CDR3 is built from 16 residues. For the CDR3, the DNA is TGTGCCAGCAGTGTGATGTGGGGCTCAGGCAAAAACATTCAGTACTTC. Its translation: CASSVMWGSGKNIQYF.

The rearrangement joins TRBV7-8 to TRBJ1-1, with D hard to call. The CDR3 totals 14 residues. CDR1 SGHVS and CDR2 FQNEAQ come from the germline V gene. Trimming removed 2 bases at V and 3 bases at J, with 10 bases between. The CDR3 protein is CASSLPGSDTEAFF. DNA of the CDR3: TGTGCCAGCAGCTTACCTGGGTCGGACACTGAAGCTTTCTTT.

The chain couples TRBV19 to TRBJ2-7; D gene uncertain. CDR1 is LNHDA and CDR2 is SQIVND in the germline V gene (reference sequence). The CDR3 length is 12 residues. Trimming removed 6 bases from V and 3 bases from J, with 9 bases in between. CDR3 coding DNA: TGTGCCAGTAGGGGCAGCTACTACGAGCAGTACTTC. Its protein product is CASRGSYYEQYF.

The table lists this clonotype with a few counts. The CDR3 DNA is TGTGCCAGCAGTTACGTTAGCGGGAGCCAGCAGTTCTTC. Amino acid sequence: CASSYVSGSQQFF. The rearrangement uses TRBV6-5 and TRBJ2-1, with 9 nucleotides matching TRBD2. CDR1 is MNHEY, CDR2 SVGAGI, per germline. This CDR3 region has 13 residues. Trimming took 2 bases from V and 11 from J; bases not matched to a gene: 4.

This clonotype was counted only a few times. The chain employs TRBV9 and TRBJ2-2; 8 positions agree with TRBD1. The germline CDR1 and CDR2 sequences are SGDLS and YYNGEE. The CDR3 runs 15 residues. V was clipped by 7 bases and J by 3 bases; unmatched bases: 8. CDR3 nucleotide sequence: TGTGCCAGCGCGACCTCGGGACAGGACACCGGGGAGCTGTTTTTT. Protein sequence: CASATSGQDTGELFF.

The V gene is TRBV15, the J gene TRBJ1-2; D call uncertain. V lost 3 bases and J 4 bases, leaving 12 bases between the germline ends. CDR3 length: 14 amino acids. In germline, CDR1 is LNHNV, CDR2 YYDKDF (reference sequence). The CDR3 is CATSRYIRGYGYTF. The CDR3 region has the DNA TGTGCCACCAGCAGGTACATTCGAGGCTATGGCTACACCTTC.

In this sample, this clonotype turned up a few times. This chain connects TRBV9 to TRBJ1-1, with D unresolved. V lost 4 bases and J lost 1, with 14 bases in between. The V gene's germline CDR1 is SGDLS and CDR2 YYNGEE. The CDR3 extends over 15 amino acids. The CDR3 sequence: CASSTRGQANTEAFF. In DNA form, the CDR3 reads TGTGCCAGCAGCACCCGAGGGCAAGCGAACACTGAAGCTTTCTTT.

This clonotype has just a few counts. V usage is TRBV20-1 and J usage is TRBJ2-1, with 12 bases matching TRBD2. CDR1 and CDR2 from the germline V gene are DFQATT and SNEGSKA (reference sequence). Trimming at V came to 1 base and at J to 9 bases, leaving 13 bases not matched to a gene. The CDR3 runs to 17 residues. The CDR3: CSARVGLAGGRRGEQFF. In nucleotides, the CDR3 is TGCAGTGCTAGAGTGGGGCTAGCGGGGGGGCGGAGGGGTGAGCAGTTCTTC.

This clonotype came up a few times. The chain employs TRBV11-2 and TRBJ2-7; no clear D gene. CDR1 is SGHAT and CDR2 is FQNNGV in the germline V gene. CDR3 size: 13 residues. V was shortened by 1 base and J by 2 bases, with 6 bases between the two germline ends. The CDR3, as DNA: TGTGCCAGCAGCTTAGGGGTCACCTACGAGCAGTACGTC. This translates into CASSLGVTYEQYV.

The chain couples TRBV4-3 to TRBJ2-3; 15 nucleotides line up with TRBD2. Germline values: CDR1 LGHNA, CDR2 YSLEER. This CDR3 contains 19 residues. J gave up 2 bases and V 0 bases, and 6 bases lay outside the gene matches. CDR3 amino acids: CASSQDPGLAGGFTDTQYF. As DNA, the CDR3 is TGCGCCAGCAGCCAAGATCCGGGACTAGCGGGGGGATTCACAGATACGCAGTATTTT.

This clonotype occurred a few times. The chain joins TRBV20-1 to TRBJ2-7; 8 nucleotides match TRBD2. The CDR3 consists of 13 residues. The V segment lost 6 bases and the J segment 7 bases; nucleotides outside the gene matches: 11. Germline V gene lookup returns CDR1 DFQATT and CDR2 SNEGSKA (reference sequence). CDR3 sequence reads: CSAAGTRAREQYF. The DNA for the CDR3 is TGCAGTGCGGCCGGGACTAGGGCACGGGAGCAGTACTTC.

This clonotype was found a few times. The rearrangement joins TRBV7-6 to TRBJ1-3; D gene unclear. Germline loops: CDR1 SGHVS, CDR2 FNYEAQ. Between the trimmed V and J ends, which lost 2 bases and 4 bases, there was a span of 9 bases. The CDR3 loop spans 14 amino acids. The CDR3 loop reads CASSLSGFGNTIYF. CDR3 coding DNA: TGTGCCAGCAGCTTAAGTGGTTTCGGAAACACCATATATTTT.

The rearrangement links TRBV6-5 to TRBJ1-4; D is uncertain. V gave up 0 bases and J gave up 7 bases, with 12 bases separating them. CDR1 is MNHEY, CDR2 SVGAGI, per germline. This CDR3 is built from 15 residues. The chain's CDR3 is CASSYSQEFGEKLFF. The CDR3 DNA sequence: TGTGCCAGCAGTTACTCTCAAGAATTCGGTGAAAAACTGTTTTTT.

This chain links TRBV4-1 with TRBJ1-1; possibly TRBD1 for D (5 bases). CDR3 size: 14 residues. Trimming pared 3 bases from V and 4 bases from J, leaving 12 bases between. Germline V lookup: CDR1 MGHRA, CDR2 YSYEKL. The CDR3 sequence: CASSHLMGGTEAFF. The CDR3 DNA reads as TGCGCCAGCAGCCACCTCATGGGGGGCACTGAAGCTTTCTTT.

The rearrangement links TRBV6-5 to TRBJ2-3; 11 nucleotides align to TRBD2. V shed 4 bases, J shed 2 bases, and the junction held 8 bases outside the gene matches. CDR3 length: 17 residues. Per the germline V gene, CDR1 is MNHEY and CDR2 is SVGAGI. The DNA of the CDR3 is TGTGCCAGCAGTTTTAGCGGGGGGGGTTCCTCCACAGATACGCAGTATTTT. It specifies CASSFSGGGSSTDTQYF.

The chain has TRBV10-3 and TRBJ2-7, with TRBD2 identical over 10 bases. The CDR3 loop spans 15 amino acids. The V and J ends lost 4 bases and 6 bases, in that order; junction bases with no gene match: 9. Germline V gene sequence: CDR1 ENHRY, CDR2 SYGVKD. The CDR3 loop reads CAISGEAGGPGEQYV. The CDR3 region has the DNA TGTGCCATCAGTGGGGAAGCGGGGGGGCCTGGCGAGCAGTACGTC.